A single sample gave rise to the 2 T cell receptor beta chains below, sequenced in a study of glioma-infiltrating T cells. The iRepertoire nested amplicon-rescue multiplex PCR amplified TCR alpha and beta CDR3s from RNA. TCRdb reprocessed the multiplex PCR reads with MiXCR, giving one entry per CDR3 protein. The sample carries approximately 140,000 distinct CDR3 sequences, 24% recorded once. Sequencing used glioma tissue, nonneoplastic brain tissue, or PBMCs (not recorded which). Every receptor here comes from a human donor with low-grade glioma or glioblastoma, undergoing nonglioma brain surgery, or in good health (not recorded which).

In its sample, this clonotype was seen a few times. The chain recombines TRBV7-2 with TRBJ2-5; weak D call: TRBD1 (5 bases). CDR1 and CDR2 from the germline V gene are SGHTA and FQGNSA. The CDR3 runs 14 residues. Trimming took off 2 bases at V and 4 bases at J, with 11 bases between the two ends. The CDR3 here is CASSLNAGPETQYF. As DNA, the CDR3 is TGTGCCAGCAGCTTAAATGCAGGGCCAGAGACCCAGTACTTC.

The chain joins TRBV3-1 to TRBJ2-5, with TRBD2 matching over 11 bases. The germline V gene has CDR1 LGHDT and CDR2 YNNKEL (reference sequence). The CDR3 is 17 amino acids. V shed 0 bases and J 5 bases; nucleotides not matched to a gene: 8. For the CDR3, the DNA is TGTGCCAGCAGCCAAGAGGACTACTGGACTAGCGGGGAGACCCAGTACTTC. Translating gives CASSQEDYWTSGETQYF.